Shown below are 23 T cell receptor beta chains from a single sample sequenced in a study of CXCR3-negative and CXCR3-positive naive CD8 T cells. Study-wide points: Comparison of naive cells showed more hydrophobic TRB CDR3s in CXCR3-positive than in CXCR3-negative naive cells.

No antigen has been assigned to these receptors. cDNA libraries for TRB were generated by 5' RACE incorporating UMI labels. TCRdb re-called the 5' RACE reads; one entry per CDR3 protein, DNA not given. This sample's table reports tens of thousands of distinct CDR3 sequences. Sequencing used naive CXCR3+ CD8+ T cells from blood. Subset noted: CD45RO-CCR7+CD27+CD95- naive CD8+ T cells expressing CXCR3 (TNR3+). These TCRs come from a human donor in good health. Some clones in this sample may be carry-over from other donors' samples.

The V and J genes are TRBV7-6 and TRBJ2-1. CDR1 is SGHVS and CDR2 is FNYEAQ in the germline V gene. The length of the CDR3 is 16 residues. The CDR3 region is CASSLAPTKRYNEQFF.

The CDR3 reads CSAKSDRSYNEQFF. The chain combines TRBV20-1 with TRBJ2-1. The germline gives CDR1 DFQATT, CDR2 SNEGSKA (reference sequence). The CDR3 consists of 14 residues.

The chain employs TRBV5-6 and TRBJ2-1; the TCRdb D gene call, TRBD1, has no DNA to confirm it. The CDR3 length is 15 residues. Germline lookup yields CDR1 SGHDT and CDR2 YYEEEE. The CDR3 loop is CASASGTGDYNEQFF.

The V gene is TRBV7-8, the J gene TRBJ2-7; the D call from TCRdb, TRBD1, cannot be confirmed without DNA. The CDR3 is 13 amino acids. From germline, CDR1 is SGHVS and CDR2 FQNEAQ. The CDR3 protein is CASSFTGGYEQYF. Based on the CDR3 plus reference TRBV7-8 and TRBJ2-7, the full variable domain is GAGVSQSPRYKVAKRGQDVALRCDPISGHVSLFWYQQALGQGPEFLTYFQNEAQLDKSGLPSDRFFAERPEGSVSTLKIQRTQQEDSAVYLCASSFTGGYEQYFGPGTRLTVT.

The chain employs TRBV20-1 and TRBJ1-2; TCRdb designates TRBD1, a call that cannot be tested without DNA. The CDR3 has 14 residues. Germline V gene lookup returns CDR1 DFQATT and CDR2 SNEGSKA (reference sequence). The CDR3: CSATTRDRTYGYTF.

The chain has TRBV29-1 and TRBJ2-7. Per germline, CDR1 SQVTM and CDR2 ANQGSEA. The CDR3 has 12 amino acids. This CDR3 is CSVVTDTYEQYF.

The chain employs TRBV29-1 and TRBJ1-5; as DNA is missing, the TRBD1 call by TCRdb cannot be tested. The germline V gene has CDR1 SQVTM and CDR2 ANQGSEA. The CDR3 covers 12 residues. The CDR3 reads CSAGTGDQPQHF. Full variable domain (remainder filled in from reference TRBV29-1 and TRBJ1-5): SAVISQKPSRDICQRGTSLTIQCQVDSQVTMMFWYRQQPGQSLTLIATANQGSEATYESGFVIDKFPISRPNLTFSTLTVSNMSPEDSSIYLCSAGTGDQPQHFGDGTRLSIL.

CDR3: CASSSGGWADTQYF. The chain employs TRBV6-5 and TRBJ2-3; with no DNA, the TCRdb D assignment of TRBD1 cannot be verified. This CDR3 is 14 amino acids long. From germline, CDR1 is MNHEY and CDR2 SVGAGI.

The V call is TRBV15, the J call TRBJ2-1. Germline V lookup: CDR1 LNHNV, CDR2 YYDKDF (reference sequence). The CDR3 length is 12 residues. The CDR3 loop reads CATSRDQREQFF.

V is TRBV7-2 and J is TRBJ2-3. CDR1 and CDR2 (germline): SGHTA, FQGNSA. This CDR3 region has 13 residues. CDR3 loop: CASSDINTDTQYF. Complete variable domain (other parts from reference TRBV7-2 and TRBJ2-3): GAGVSQSPSNKVTEKGKDVELRCDPISGHTALYWYRQSLGQGLEFLIYFQGNSAPDKSGLPSDRFSAERTGGSVSTLTIQRTQQEDSAVYLCASSDINTDTQYFGPGTRLTVL.

The J gene is TRBJ2-1, the V gene TRBV3-1; with no DNA, the TCRdb D assignment of TRBD2 cannot be verified. There are 15 residues in the CDR3. CDR1 is LGHDT, CDR2 YNNKEL, per germline (reference sequence). The CDR3 protein is CASSSTSGGYNEQFF.

This chain's CDR3 is CASSEWAAGYTF. V usage is TRBV25-1 and J usage is TRBJ1-2. There are 12 residues in the CDR3. The germline gives CDR1 MGHDK, CDR2 SYGVNS.

This sequence joins TRBV28 and TRBJ2-1; TCRdb proposes TRBD2, but this gene call is untestable without DNA. The CDR3 runs to 15 residues. Germline CDR1 MDHEN, CDR2 SYDVKM. Here the CDR3 reads CASSEREVSYNEQFF.

The genes are TRBV6-5 and TRBJ1-2; TCRdb designates TRBD1, a call that cannot be tested without DNA. The germline CDR1 and CDR2 sequences are MNHEY and SVGAGI. CDR3 size: 13 residues. This CDR3 reads CASSPGVWYGYTF.

The chain recombines TRBV6-5 with TRBJ1-2; the D call from TCRdb, TRBD1, cannot be confirmed without DNA. The CDR3 is made up of 14 amino acids. Germline assignment: CDR1 MNHEY and CDR2 SVGAGI. The CDR3 reads CASSDRRVSYGYTF.

This chain joins TRBV4-1 and TRBJ2-7; with no DNA, the TCRdb D assignment of TRBD1 cannot be verified. The germline V gene encodes CDR1 MGHRA and CDR2 YSYEKL. The CDR3 runs 15 residues. This CDR3 is CASSSRTGPTYEQYF.

The rearrangement links TRBV25-1 to TRBJ2-5; TCRdb's assignment of TRBD1 cannot be checked, as there is no DNA. The CDR3 extends over 14 amino acids. Germline V gene sequence: CDR1 MGHDK, CDR2 SYGVNS. CDR3 sequence reads: CASSGMTGLETQYF.

The rearrangement joins TRBV12-3 or TRBV12-4 to TRBJ2-1. The CDR3 runs to 15 residues. The CDR3 loop is CASSLQGRSYNEQFF.

This rearrangement joins TRBV29-1 to TRBJ2-1; TCRdb indicates TRBD2, and absent DNA this call remains unverified. Germline CDR1 reads SQVTM; CDR2 reads ANQGSEA. The CDR3 covers 16 residues. The CDR3 protein is CSVLGLAGVSNNEQFF.

The chain combines TRBV25-1 with TRBJ1-1; as DNA is missing, the TRBD1 call by TCRdb cannot be tested. This CDR3 comprises 16 residues. Germline CDR1 is MGHDK and CDR2 is SYGVNS. The CDR3 loop is CASSELGGRSDTEAFF.

The V and J genes are TRBV20-1 and TRBJ1-2; TCRdb's D call of TRBD1 is untestable without DNA. Germline CDR1 and CDR2: DFQATT and SNEGSKA (reference sequence). The CDR3 runs 14 residues. The CDR3 loop is CSVETRQRAYGYTF.

The chain employs TRBV12-3 or TRBV12-4 and TRBJ2-3; the D call from TCRdb, TRBD2, cannot be confirmed without DNA. The CDR3 loop spans 13 amino acids. The CDR3 reads CASSLTSLDTQYF.

The rearrangement links TRBV28 to TRBJ2-5; the D call from TCRdb, TRBD1, cannot be confirmed without DNA. Germline CDR1 reads MDHEN; CDR2 reads SYDVKM. The CDR3 totals 12 residues. CDR3 sequence reads: CASSFTRETQYF.